This T cell receptor beta chain is drawn from a study of shared clonotypes between healthy human individuals. Across the study: A donor's plate count was three for CD4 naive and three for CD4 memory; CD8 naive had two and CD8 memory one.

Produced via immunoSEQ multiplex PCR; TCRdb's table is partial and in-frame only. The table has around 1.6 million clones, approximately 98% seen once; the top ten hold roughly 0.45%. Both subsets, CD45RA+ naive and CD45RA-negative memory, were split from the CD4+ cells. The receptor's source is a man aged 25 to 45 in good health. Sequenced material: naive CD4+ T cells sorted from blood. Subset reported: CD45RA+ positively selected.

The CDR3 loop reads CASSSGGPANEQFF. Here the CDR3 DNA reads TGTGCCAGCAGTTCGGGCGGGCCGGCGAATGAGCAGTTCTTC. The chain carries TRBV6-6 and TRBJ2-1; D possibly corresponds to TRBD2 (5 bases). V lost 4 bases and J lost 7, with 14 bases in between. Germline values: CDR1 MNHNY, CDR2 SVGAGI (reference sequence). CDR3 length: 14 amino acids.